One sample yielded the 19 T cell receptor beta chains listed below, sequenced in a study of blood T cell repertoires in COVID-19. TCRdb keeps only in-frame clones here, not all; method: immunoSEQ multiplex PCR. The sample holds hundreds of thousands of clones, roughly 90% seen once. What was sequenced was peripheral blood. The receptors come from a man aged 40-50 years with acute or convalescent COVID-19.

The CDR3 coding sequence is TGTGCCAGCAGTGAAACAGGGATGAGGAGCTACACCTTC. Its translation: CASSETGMRSYTF. This chain links TRBV2 with TRBJ1-2; weak D call: TRBD1 (6 bases). The CDR3 loop spans 13 amino acids. CDR1 SNHLY and CDR2 FYNNEI come from the germline V gene. V shed 2 bases and J shed 9 bases, with 13 bases lying between them.

This clone was seen more than once but under ten times. The V gene is TRBV10-3, the J gene TRBJ1-2; D gene ambiguous. Germline values: CDR1 ENHRY, CDR2 SYGVKD. The CDR3 has 12 residues. Trimming took off 10 bases at V and 4 bases at J, with 13 bases between the two ends. In DNA form, the CDR3 reads TGTGCCACCGATGGCGAGGGCTATGGCTACACCTTC. Its protein is CATDGEGYGYTF.

The V and J genes are TRBV7-2 and TRBJ2-1; 13 bases line up with TRBD2. J was trimmed by 4 bases and V by 4 bases; bases with no gene match: 1. The germline CDR1 and CDR2 sequences are SGHTA and FQGNSA. CDR3 length: 15 amino acids. The CDR3 bases are TGTGCCAGCAGCTCGGGACTAGCGGGGTACAATGAGCAGTTCTTC. Translating gives CASSSGLAGYNEQFF.

In its sample, this clone was seen once. V usage is TRBV28 and J usage is TRBJ1-2; possibly TRBD1 for D (5 bases). Germline V gives CDR1 MDHEN, CDR2 SYDVKM. This CDR3 region has 14 residues. Trimming removed 4 bases at V and 2 bases at J, with 11 bases between. Here the CDR3 reads CASSSSTGNYGYTF. The CDR3 DNA is TGTGCCAGCAGTTCGAGTACAGGAAACTATGGCTACACCTTC.

The chain links TRBV28 to TRBJ2-1; the match to TRBD1 covers 9 bases. V lost 5 bases to trimming and J lost 5 bases; unmatched junction nucleotides: 7. In germline, CDR1 is MDHEN, CDR2 SYDVKM. The CDR3 extends over 15 amino acids. CDR3 protein: CASSLPGQGDNEQFF. In DNA, the CDR3 is TGTGCCAGCAGTCTTCCGGGACAGGGTGACAATGAGCAGTTCTTC.

The chain links TRBV30 to TRBJ1-2, with 9 positions matching TRBD1. The CDR3 spans 15 residues. Germline trimming cut 5 bases from V and 3 bases from J; bases unmatched to any gene: 10. Germline CDR1 and CDR2: GTSNPN and SVGIG (reference sequence). CDR3 bases: TGTGCCTGGGAACGCAACAGGGGGCAGGACTATGGCTACACCTTC. It yields the protein CAWERNRGQDYGYTF.

As concerns this clone: Mismatch with germline at one junction end may stem from a read error. CDR3 in DNA: TGTGCCAGCACCTTACTTGACCGAGCGTTAGGATTTGAAGCTTTCTTT. Encoded protein: CASTLLDRALGFEAFF. The chain employs TRBV7-9 and TRBJ1-1; no clear D gene. CDR3 length equals 16 residues. CDR1 is SEHNR, CDR2 FQNEAQ, per germline (reference sequence).

The chain recombines TRBV28 with TRBJ2-1; D unclear. The CDR3 runs 10 residues. Trimming removed 11 bases at V and 5 bases at J, with 7 bases between. Germline-derived CDR1 and CDR2 are MDHEN and SYDVKM. CDR3 protein: CAFSDNEQFF. As DNA, the CDR3 is TGTGCCTTCTCAGACAATGAGCAGTTCTTC.

This clone has just one count. This chain connects TRBV12-3 or TRBV12-4 to TRBJ1-3; D is uncertain. The CDR3 totals 13 residues. V was cut by 3 bases and J by 7 bases, with 10 bases left in between. The CDR3 DNA reads as TGTGCCAGCAGTTTTCGGGGAGGGAACACCATATATTTT. This encodes CASSFRGGNTIYF.

This chain joins TRBV27 and TRBJ1-4, with TRBD1 as a possible D gene (6 bases). The CDR3 is 15 residues long. Germline values: CDR1 MNHEY, CDR2 SMNVEV (reference sequence). Trimming removed 6 bases at V and 7 bases at J, with 18 bases between. CDR3 region: CASSLRGHVPEKLFF. The CDR3 nucleotides read TGTGCCAGCAGCCTCAGGGGCCACGTCCCTGAAAAACTGTTTTTT.

The gene calls are TRBV28 and TRBJ2-7; 7 positions agree with TRBD1. V lost 6 bases, J lost 2 bases, and 10 bases stayed unmatched. Germline V lookup: CDR1 MDHEN, CDR2 SYDVKM. The CDR3 consists of 15 residues. Here the CDR3 reads CASSPGTVETYEQYF. CDR3 DNA: TGTGCCAGCAGCCCCGGGACAGTCGAAACCTACGAGCAGTACTTC. The full variable domain, rest sourced from reference TRBV28 and TRBJ2-7, is DVKVTQSSRYLVKRTGEKVFLECVQDMDHENMFWYRQDPGLGLRLIYFSYDVKMKEKGDIPEGYSVSREKKERFSLILESASTNQTSMYLCASSPGTVETYEQYFGPGTRLTVT.

The chain couples TRBV3-1 (or the pseudogene TRBV3-2) to TRBJ1-4; D remains ambiguous. The ends were cut back, 0 bases at V and 0 bases at J, with 8 bases in the middle. The CDR3 runs to 16 residues. Germline V lookup: CDR1 LGHDT, CDR2 YNNKEL (reference sequence). The CDR3 sequence is CASSQDAGATNEKLFF. In nucleotides, the CDR3 is TGTGCCAGCAGCCAAGATGCGGGAGCAACTAATGAAAAACTGTTTTTT.

V gene TRBV7-2 combines with J gene TRBJ1-2; D uncertain. The CDR3 has 13 residues. Germline assignment: CDR1 SGHTA and CDR2 FQGNSA. V lost 3 bases and J 0 bases, leaving 5 bases between the germline ends. In DNA, the CDR3 is TGTGCCAGCAGCTTCAGGTCTAACTATGGCTACACCTTC. Its protein product is CASSFRSNYGYTF.

The chain carries TRBV12-3 or TRBV12-4 and TRBJ1-1; no clear D. The V and J ends lost 0 bases and 1 base respectively, with 3 bases between them. The CDR3 has 13 amino acids. In DNA, the CDR3 is TGTGCCAGCAGTTTAGCAGCGAACACTGAAGCTTTCTTT. This translates into CASSLAANTEAFF.

This sequence joins TRBV5-1 and TRBJ2-5; 13 bases map to TRBD2. Looked up from germline, CDR1 is SGHRS and CDR2 is YFSETQ. This CDR3 spans 21 amino acids. Unmatched junction bases numbered 19, after V lost 0 bases and J lost 5 bases. The CDR3 DNA is TGCGCCAGCAGCTTGGCCTTACTAGCGGGAGGGCCTTTGGGAAAGTCGGAGACCCAGTACTTC. This codes for CASSLALLAGGPLGKSETQYF. The entire variable domain, with the rest obtained from reference TRBV5-1 and TRBJ2-5, is as follows: KAGVTQTPRYLIKTRGQQVTLSCSPISGHRSVSWYQQTPGQGLQFLFEYFSETQRNKGNFPGRFSGRQFSNSRSEMNVSTLELGDSALYLCASSLALLAGGPLGKSETQYFGPGTRLLVL.

The J gene is TRBJ1-2, the V gene TRBV19; D is undetermined. CDR1 is LNHDA, CDR2 SQIVND, per germline (reference sequence). This CDR3 has 13 amino acids. Trimming shortened V by 5 bases and J by 6 bases, and 13 bases separated the two germline ends. Written as DNA, the CDR3 is TGTGCCAGTAGTCAAGGGTTGAGGGATGGCTACACCTTC. Translation gives CASSQGLRDGYTF. Complete variable domain (other parts from reference TRBV19 and TRBJ1-2): DGGITQSPKYLFRKEGQNVTLSCEQNLNHDAMYWYRQDPGQGLRLIYYSQIVNDFQKGDIAEGYSVSREKKESFPLTVTSAQKNPTAFYLCASSQGLRDGYTFGSGTRLTVV.

The table lists this clone with a few counts. The V gene is TRBV30, the J gene TRBJ2-1, with D possibly matching TRBD2 (6 bases). The CDR3 contains 15 residues. The germline V gene encodes CDR1 GTSNPN and CDR2 SVGIG (reference sequence). V lost 5 bases, J lost 5 bases, and 19 bases lay in between. CDR3 coding DNA: TGTGCCTGGTCGCTCAAGGGCGGGATTAACAATGAGCAGTTCTTC. Translated, it gives CAWSLKGGINNEQFF.

This sequence joins TRBV6-5 and TRBJ2-7; possibly TRBD1 for D (6 bases). The V gene lost 2 bases and the J gene lost 4 bases, with 18 bases spanning the gap. Germline CDR1 is MNHEY and CDR2 is SVGAGI. CDR3 length: 16 residues. The chain's CDR3 is CASSYTGQTSLYEQYF. DNA of the CDR3: TGTGCCAGCAGTTACACGGGACAAACCTCTTTATACGAGCAGTACTTC.

The J gene is TRBJ1-1, the V gene TRBV7-3, with TRBD1 matching 9 bases. The CDR3 runs 14 residues. V trimming: 2 bases; J trimming: 4 bases; junction bases outside the gene matches: 2. The V gene's germline CDR1 is SGHTA and CDR2 FQGTGA. CDR3 in amino acids: CASSLLGQGTEAFF. The CDR3 DNA sequence: TGTGCCAGCAGCTTATTGGGACAGGGCACTGAAGCTTTCTTT.